One T cell receptor beta chain is described in this entry. The DNA is left out, because the CDR3 cannot be placed on it with certainty; the CDR3 is given as TCRdb lists it. The table came from immunoSEQ multiplex PCR; TCRdb's copy has only in-frame clones and leaves some out. The top ten hold 0.2% to 0.3% of the sample, which has around 62,000 clones, less than 98% seen once. The record originates from a study of technical replicates of blood from several donors. The length of the CDR3 is 15 amino acids, counting both ends. Germline-derived CDR1 and CDR2 are LNHDA and SQIVND (reference sequence). Sequences were obtained from T cells isolated from PBMCs. The genes are TRBV19 and TRBJ1-5; the table's D call TRBD1 went unverified against the DNA. The sequence derives from a human donor in good health. The CDR3 loop is CASTSGQGAYQPQHF.